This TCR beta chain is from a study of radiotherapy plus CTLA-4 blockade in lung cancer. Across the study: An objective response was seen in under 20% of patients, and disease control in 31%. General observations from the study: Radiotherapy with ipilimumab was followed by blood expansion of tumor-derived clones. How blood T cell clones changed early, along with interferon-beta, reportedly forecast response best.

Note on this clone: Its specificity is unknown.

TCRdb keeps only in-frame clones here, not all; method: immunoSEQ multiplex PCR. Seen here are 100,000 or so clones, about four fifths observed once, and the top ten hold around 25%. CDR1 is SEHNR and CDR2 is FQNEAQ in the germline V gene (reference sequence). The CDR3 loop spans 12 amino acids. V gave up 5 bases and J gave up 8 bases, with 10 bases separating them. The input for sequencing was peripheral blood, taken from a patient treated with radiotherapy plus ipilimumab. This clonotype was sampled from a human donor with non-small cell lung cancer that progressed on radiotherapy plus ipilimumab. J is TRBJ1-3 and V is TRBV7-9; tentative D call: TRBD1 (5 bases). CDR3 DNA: TGTGCCAGCAGCCTCGGAGGGGACACCATATATTTT. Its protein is CASSLGGDTIYF.